The 15 T cell receptor beta chains below were found in one sample sequenced in a study of shared T cell receptors in the human thymus (dated by TCRdb to 2020 to 2023). To prepare the library, the immunoSEQ multiplex PCR assay was applied. Sourced from immuneACCESS, this table was stored by TCRdb with only in-frame sequences that have V and J called. A share of the clones is absent; for the studies checked, an unresolved V gene accounts for under half, and the remainder has no known explanation. Within this sample are 700,000 to 750,000 clones, with 80% to 90% of them counted one time only. Together, the top ten hold 0.0095% to 0.013% of the sample. These data were also filed under a second study, of human thymus T cells.

Sequenced input: thymocytes. Receptors originate from a girl under three years old with a congenital heart defect. Donor details come from another sample of the same person, matched by shared clones.

The chain has TRBV30 and TRBJ2-3, with D possibly being TRBD2 (6 bases). Germline V gives CDR1 GTSNPN, CDR2 SVGIG (reference sequence). V was trimmed by 3 bases and J by 7 bases, leaving 17 bases between them. The CDR3 contains 14 residues. CDR3 in DNA: TGTGCCTGGAGGACCCCGGGGGACTCATATACGCAGTATTTT. Translation: CAWRTPGDSYTQYF.

V is TRBV23-1 and J is TRBJ1-4, with TRBD1 identical over 10 bases. TRBV23-1 is assigned to the ORF class and has an uncertain function. The V and J ends lost 4 bases and 6 bases, in that order; junction bases with no gene match: 14. The CDR3 runs 18 residues. The CDR3 spells CASSPWDRGTSDDEKLFF. The CDR3 nucleotides read TGCGCCAGCAGTCCCTGGGACAGGGGTACGTCAGATGATGAAAAACTGTTTTTT.

The gene calls are TRBV11-2 and TRBJ2-7, with TRBD1 as a possible D gene (6 bases). CDR3 length: 18 amino acids. The V end lost 3 bases, the J end lost 6 bases, and 27 bases lay between the germline ends. The germline V gene encodes CDR1 SGHAT and CDR2 FQNNGV. CDR3 DNA: TGTGCCAGCAGCTTGCCGACAGAGGGGACACCACCTTGGGGCGAGCAGTACTTC. Amino acid sequence: CASSLPTEGTPPWGEQYF.

The V and J genes are TRBV15 and TRBJ2-5; 10 positions agree with TRBD2. This CDR3 has 18 amino acids. CDR1 and CDR2 from the germline V gene are LNHNV and YYDKDF (reference sequence). Losses at the gene ends were 4 bases for V and 2 bases for J; bases not matched to a gene: 13. The CDR3 is CATSKVSKAGGDQETQYF. The CDR3 region has the DNA TGTGCCACCAGCAAAGTCTCTAAAGCGGGGGGGGATCAAGAGACCCAGTACTTC.

The rearrangement uses TRBV27 and TRBJ2-1, with 9 bases matching TRBD1. V shed 5 bases and J 5 bases; nucleotides not matched to a gene: 4. Looked up from germline, CDR1 is MNHEY and CDR2 is SMNVEV (reference sequence). This CDR3 has 14 residues. The CDR3 nucleotides read TGTGCCAGCAGTCCACGGACAGGGGACAATGAGCAGTTCTTC. This encodes CASSPRTGDNEQFF.

This chain uses TRBV11-2 with TRBJ2-1; 10 nucleotides match TRBD2. V gave up 5 bases and J gave up 2 bases; unmatched junction bases: 9. The CDR3 has 17 residues. Looked up from germline, CDR1 is SGHAT and CDR2 is FQNNGV. For the CDR3, the DNA is TGTGCCAGCAGCCCAACCCCCGGGACTAGCGCCTACAATGAGCAGTTCTTC. This sequence encodes CASSPTPGTSAYNEQFF.

The gene calls are TRBV7-9 and TRBJ1-4; D call uncertain. Per the germline V gene, CDR1 is SEHNR and CDR2 is FQNEAQ (reference sequence). The CDR3 is made up of 18 amino acids. V dropped 6 bases and J dropped 4 bases, with 24 bases sitting between them. The chain's CDR3 is CASRHDKPGNRLNEKLFF. DNA of the CDR3: TGTGCCAGCAGACACGATAAACCGGGAAATAGACTTAATGAAAAACTGTTTTTT.

The chain couples TRBV19 to TRBJ1-2, with TRBD1 identical over 9 bases. CDR1 LNHDA and CDR2 SQIVND come from the germline V gene (reference sequence). This CDR3 has 15 residues. V shed 3 bases, J shed 6 bases, and the junction held 8 bases outside the gene matches. In DNA form, the CDR3 reads TGTGCCAGTAGTATCCGGGACAGGGTGATCGATGGCTACACCTTC. Its translation: CASSIRDRVIDGYTF. Variable domain in full (rest from reference TRBV19 and TRBJ1-2): DGGITQSPKYLFRKEGQNVTLSCEQNLNHDAMYWYRQDPGQGLRLIYYSQIVNDFQKGDIAEGYSVSREKKESFPLTVTSAQKNPTAFYLCASSIRDRVIDGYTFGSGTRLTVV.

The chain joins TRBV2 to TRBJ1-1; weak D call: TRBD1 (6 bases). Between the trimmed V and J ends, which lost 11 bases and 3 bases, there was a span of 19 bases. Germline V gene data show CDR1 as SNHLY and CDR2 as FYNNEI. The CDR3 is 14 residues long. CDR3 nucleotides: TGTGCCCGCGAGGGGCAGGGGAAGGACACTGAAGCTTTCTTT. This gives the protein CAREGQGKDTEAFF.

The V and J genes are TRBV19 and TRBJ2-2; tentative D call: TRBD1 (5 bases). The V and J ends lost 3 bases and 0 bases respectively, with 5 bases between them. The CDR3 totals 14 residues. Germline CDR1 LNHDA, CDR2 SQIVND (reference sequence). CDR3 sequence: CASSIRANTGELFF. CDR3 sequence (DNA): TGTGCCAGTAGTATCAGGGCGAACACCGGGGAGCTGTTTTTT.

This chain joins TRBV6-6 and TRBJ2-7; TRBD1 might be the D (6 bases). Germline CDR1 is MNHNY and CDR2 is SVGAGI (reference sequence). Trimming removed 2 bases at V and 2 bases at J, with 13 bases between. The length of the CDR3 is 15 residues. CDR3 DNA: TGTGCCAGCAGTTACGGGACATCTGCCACCTACGAGCAGTACTTC. Translation: CASSYGTSATYEQYF.

The V and J genes are TRBV4-1 and TRBJ2-2, with unresolved D. The CDR3 is 15 amino acids. The germline CDR1 and CDR2 sequences are MGHRA and YSYEKL. With 0 bases removed from V and 7 bases from J, the gap between germline ends came to 12 bases. The DNA of the CDR3 is TGCGCCAGCAGCCAAGAAACAGTCTCCGGCGGGGAGCTGTTTTTT. Its protein product is CASSQETVSGGELFF.

CDR3 amino acids: CASSPPIRRGDTEAFF. CDR3 coding DNA: TGTGCCAGCAGCCCCCCAATACGGAGGGGAGACACTGAAGCTTTCTTT. The chain carries TRBV11-2 and TRBJ1-1; D may be TRBD1 (5 bases). The CDR3 extends over 16 amino acids. V shed 5 bases and J shed 3 bases, with 19 bases lying between them. The germline V gene encodes CDR1 SGHAT and CDR2 FQNNGV.

The V and J genes are TRBV11-1 and TRBJ2-7; D remains unclear. V was clipped by 4 bases and J by 3 bases, with 10 bases between them. From germline, CDR1 is SGHAT and CDR2 FQDESV (reference sequence). The CDR3 length is 13 residues. CDR3 sequence reads: CASSSSLDYEQYF. Written as DNA, the CDR3 is TGTGCCAGCAGCTCCTCACTTGACTACGAGCAGTACTTC.

The chain couples TRBV21-1 to TRBJ1-5; the table's D call TRBD1 went unverified against the DNA. TRBV21-1 represents a pseudogene. The CDR3 is made up of 16 amino acids. The CDR3 region has the DNA TGTGCCAGCAGCAAAGGGCCAGTGTATAGCAATCAGCCCCAGCATTTT. Translation: CASSKGPVYSNQPQHF.